The 30 T cell receptor beta chains below all came from one sample that was sequenced in a study of blood T cell repertoires in COVID-19. Clones were read by immunoSEQ multiplex PCR, and TCRdb kept only the in-frame ones, dropping some. The repertoire holds approximately 300,000 clones, with 90% as singletons. The material sequenced was PBMCs or T cells enriched from blood (not recorded which). These TCRs come from a woman aged 18 to 35 with acute COVID-19.

The chain has TRBV11-2 and TRBJ2-1; TRBD2 matches at 7 bases. This CDR3 contains 13 residues. The ends lost 5 bases at V and 15 bases at J; junction bases unmatched: 13. Per the germline V gene, CDR1 is SGHAT and CDR2 is FQNNGV. DNA of the CDR3: TGTGCCAGCAGCCCGGAAGGACTAGACTTTCCGTTCTTC. It specifies CASSPEGLDFPFF.

The chain carries TRBV15 and TRBJ1-1; TRBD1 agrees at 10 bases. CDR3 size: 16 residues. The ends lost 5 bases at V and 4 bases at J; junction bases unmatched: 10. Germline CDR1 LNHNV, CDR2 YYDKDF (reference sequence). CDR3 amino acids: CATSEDRDRGSTEAFF. The DNA of the CDR3 is TGTGCCACCAGCGAAGACCGGGACAGGGGTTCCACTGAAGCTTTCTTT.

The chain joins TRBV2 to TRBJ2-7; possible D gene TRBD2, 5 bases. Germline CDR1 is SNHLY and CDR2 is FYNNEI. This CDR3 contains 14 residues. Trimming stripped 8 bases from V and 1 base from J, with 15 bases between. As DNA, the CDR3 is TGTGCCAGCCAGCCTGGACTGCGATCCTACGAGCAGTACTTC. It specifies CASQPGLRSYEQYF.

The chain has TRBV9 and TRBJ2-2; a weak D match, TRBD2 (6 bases). The CDR3 covers 16 residues. The germline CDR1 and CDR2 sequences are SGDLS and YYNGEE. The germline V and J ends were trimmed by 4 bases and 8 bases, with 21 bases remaining between them. The CDR3 spells CASSSTGTRFRGELFF. The CDR3 DNA follows: TGTGCCAGCAGCTCCACCGGGACTCGTTTTAGAGGGGAGCTGTTTTTT.

The chain joins TRBV19 to TRBJ1-3, with no clear D. Trimming removed 2 bases at V and 4 bases at J, with 6 bases between. Germline values: CDR1 LNHDA, CDR2 SQIVND (reference sequence). The CDR3 spans 13 residues. CDR3 coding DNA: TGTGCCAGTAGTATAAGCGTCGGAAACACCATATATTTT. Its translation is CASSISVGNTIYF.

The chain has TRBV19 and TRBJ1-5; 8 positions agree with TRBD1. This CDR3 is built from 17 residues. V dropped 4 bases and J dropped 4; count of bases not matched to a gene: 12. Germline-derived CDR1 and CDR2 are LNHDA and SQIVND (reference sequence). This CDR3 reads CASSTPSWDRRNQPQHF. In DNA form, the CDR3 reads TGTGCCAGTAGTACCCCCTCTTGGGACAGGCGGAATCAGCCCCAGCATTTT.

Written as DNA, the CDR3 is TGTGCCAGCAGCCAATCCCCGGTGAACACTGAAGCTTTCTTT. Its protein product is CASSQSPVNTEAFF. The chain uses TRBV3-1 (or the pseudogene TRBV3-2) and TRBJ1-1; D is unclear. Germline CDR1 is LGHDT and CDR2 is YNNKEL (reference sequence). Trimming took 2 bases from V and 0 from J, leaving 7 bases between them. The CDR3 runs to 14 residues.

The chain employs TRBV5-1 and TRBJ2-5, with 7 bases aligning to TRBD1. The germline gives CDR1 SGHRS, CDR2 YFSETQ. V gave up 4 bases and J gave up 4 bases; unmatched junction bases: 10. This CDR3 has 15 residues. The CDR3 reads CASSPTGTLTETQYF. CDR3 sequence (DNA): TGCGCCAGCAGCCCGACAGGGACCCTCACAGAGACCCAGTACTTC. Based on the CDR3 plus reference TRBV5-1 and TRBJ2-5, the full variable domain is KAGVTQTPRYLIKTRGQQVTLSCSPISGHRSVSWYQQTPGQGLQFLFEYFSETQRNKGNFPGRFSGRQFSNSRSEMNVSTLELGDSALYLCASSPTGTLTETQYFGPGTRLLVL.

Of note for this clone: This sample includes further DNA sequences coding for the same CDR3. The V call is TRBV27, the J call TRBJ2-5; 9 positions agree with TRBD2. Germline CDR1 and CDR2: MNHEY and SMNVEV (reference sequence). The ends lost 0 bases at V and 4 bases at J; junction bases unmatched: 0. The CDR3 is made up of 14 amino acids. The CDR3 nucleotides read TGTGCCAGCAGTTTATCTAGCGGGAGAGAGACCCAGTACTTC. Translation: CASSLSSGRETQYF.

The genes are TRBV18 and TRBJ1-1, with 10 nucleotides matching TRBD1. The ends lost 4 bases at V and 0 bases at J; junction bases unmatched: 2. Germline loops: CDR1 KGHSH, CDR2 LQKENI. The CDR3 spans 15 residues. In nucleotides, the CDR3 is TGTGCCAGCTCACGGGACAGGGGTTTGAACACTGAAGCTTTCTTT. Amino acids: CASSRDRGLNTEAFF.

The chain joins TRBV28 to TRBJ1-1, with D possibly matching TRBD1 (5 bases). Germline V lookup: CDR1 MDHEN, CDR2 SYDVKM. The CDR3 runs to 13 residues. V gave up 7 bases and J gave up 2 bases, with 11 bases separating them. CDR3 sequence reads: CASMGRANTEAFF. CDR3 sequence (DNA): TGTGCCAGCATGGGCAGGGCAAACACTGAAGCTTTCTTT.

The V gene is TRBV14, the J gene TRBJ1-2, with TRBD1 identical over 9 bases. Unmatched junction bases numbered 9, after V lost 1 base and J lost 6 bases. Germline V gene sequence: CDR1 SGHDN, CDR2 FVKESK. The CDR3 totals 16 residues. The CDR3 spells CASSQVPLDRGHGYTF. CDR3 sequence (DNA): TGTGCCAGCAGCCAAGTCCCCTTGGACAGGGGACATGGCTACACCTTC.

The V call is TRBV30, the J call TRBJ2-7; 8 bases line up with TRBD2. CDR3 size: 15 residues. Germline V lookup: CDR1 GTSNPN, CDR2 SVGIG (reference sequence). Trimming cost V 2 bases and J 1 base; bases outside gene matches: 7. CDR3 amino acids: CAWSLAAGESYEQYF. The CDR3 DNA is TGTGCCTGGAGTTTGGCAGCGGGAGAGTCCTACGAGCAGTACTTC.

This chain uses TRBV15 with TRBJ1-6; no definite D call. Germline V gene sequence: CDR1 LNHNV, CDR2 YYDKDF (reference sequence). Trimming removed 0 bases at V and 7 bases at J, with 7 bases between. The CDR3 spans 14 residues. CDR3 DNA sequence: TGTGCCACCAGCAGAGACAGAGCGAATTCACCCCTCCACTTT. Translated: CATSRDRANSPLHF.

The chain employs TRBV11-3 and TRBJ2-7; 9 bases are a match to TRBD2. This CDR3 region has 16 residues. CDR1 and CDR2 (germline): SGHNT, YENEEA. V trimming: 5 bases; J trimming: 7 bases; junction bases outside the gene matches: 15. CDR3 amino acids: CASSPSPGLAAEEQYF. CDR3 sequence (DNA): TGTGCCAGCAGCCCCTCTCCGGGACTAGCTGCGGAAGAGCAGTACTTC.

The chain is built from TRBV6-4 and TRBJ1-1; 8 bases fit TRBD1. This CDR3 is built from 17 residues. Germline lookup yields CDR1 MRHNA and CDR2 SNTAGT. V trimming: 3 bases; J trimming: 4 bases; junction bases outside the gene matches: 13. The CDR3 DNA reads TGTGCCAGCAGTGAACAGGGGGAAAAGGCGCCAATCACTGAAGCTTTCTTT. Amino acid sequence: CASSEQGEKAPITEAFF.

This clone was seen only once. V is TRBV4-1 and J is TRBJ1-2; D gene uncertain. Trimming pared 6 bases from V and 4 bases from J, leaving 15 bases between. The CDR3 extends over 14 amino acids. Germline-derived CDR1 and CDR2 are MGHRA and YSYEKL. The CDR3 loop is CASRQDGMVYGYTF. CDR3 sequence (DNA): TGCGCCAGCAGGCAGGACGGGATGGTCTATGGCTACACCTTC.

The rearrangement joins TRBV30 to TRBJ2-1; tentatively, D is TRBD2 (6 bases). V lost 3 bases, J lost 0 bases, and 6 bases lay in between. Germline assignment: CDR1 GTSNPN and CDR2 SVGIG (reference sequence). The CDR3 extends over 13 amino acids. This chain's CDR3 is CAWSGSSYNEQFF. The DNA of the CDR3 is TGTGCCTGGAGCGGGAGCTCCTACAATGAGCAGTTCTTC.

The chain is built from TRBV11-1 and TRBJ2-1; 8 bases agree with TRBD1. The ends lost 3 bases at V and 0 bases at J; junction bases unmatched: 4. Germline V gene lookup returns CDR1 SGHAT and CDR2 FQDESV (reference sequence). The CDR3 runs to 16 residues. Here the CDR3 DNA reads TGTGCCAGCAGCTTTGGGGACAGGAGCTCCTACAATGAGCAGTTCTTC. Encoded protein: CASSFGDRSSYNEQFF.

The chain employs TRBV9 and TRBJ2-5, with TRBD2 matching 7 bases. V shed 0 bases and J 2 bases; nucleotides not matched to a gene: 7. In germline, CDR1 is SGDLS, CDR2 YYNGEE. There are 16 residues in the CDR3. CDR3 residues: CASSVAGGRGQETQYF. CDR3 sequence (DNA): TGTGCCAGCAGCGTAGCTGGCGGGAGAGGGCAAGAGACCCAGTACTTC.

This rearrangement joins TRBV27 to TRBJ1-6, with a tentative D call TRBD1 (5 bases). Germline assignment: CDR1 MNHEY and CDR2 SMNVEV (reference sequence). Trimming removed 1 base from V and 2 bases from J, with 12 bases in between. CDR3 size: 17 residues. The CDR3 region has the DNA TGTGCCAGCAGTTTATGGGGCCCCACAACCTATAATTCACCCCTCCACTTT. Amino acid sequence: CASSLWGPTTYNSPLHF.

This clone appeared once. The rearrangement joins TRBV25-1 to TRBJ2-3; 9 bases line up with TRBD1. V was pared by 3 bases and J by 5 bases, with 3 bases of the junction left unmatched. Looked up from germline, CDR1 is MGHDK and CDR2 is SYGVNS. The CDR3 has 14 residues. The CDR3 DNA sequence: TGTGCCAGCAGTGACCGGGACAGGGTAGATACGCAGTATTTT. Residues: CASSDRDRVDTQYF.

The J gene is TRBJ2-1, the V gene TRBV7-9, with 7 bases matching TRBD2. Germline values: CDR1 SEHNR, CDR2 FQNEAQ (reference sequence). V dropped 3 bases and J dropped 1; count of bases not matched to a gene: 6. The CDR3 consists of 16 residues. CDR3 amino acids: CASSFGRETSYNEQFF. The CDR3 region has the DNA TGTGCCAGCAGCTTTGGGCGGGAGACGTCCTACAATGAGCAGTTCTTC.

The chain employs TRBV29-1 and TRBJ1-1, with TRBD1 matching 10 bases. The CDR3 is 13 amino acids. Trimming took 6 bases from V and 4 from J; bases not matched to a gene: 5. Germline loops: CDR1 SQVTM, CDR2 ANQGSEA. CDR3 DNA sequence: TGCAGCGTGATTGGACAGGGGGGCACTGAAGCTTTCTTT. Translating gives CSVIGQGGTEAFF.

The chain links TRBV4-2 to TRBJ1-1; TRBD1 is a possible D gene (5 bases). CDR3 size: 15 residues. The V and J ends lost 1 base and 3 bases respectively, with 12 bases between them. CDR1 LGHNA and CDR2 YNFKEQ come from the germline V gene. The CDR3 region is CASSQGGGGHTEAFF. The CDR3 DNA reads TGTGCCAGCAGCCAAGGGGGGGGTGGCCACACTGAAGCTTTCTTT.

This chain links TRBV5-5 with TRBJ1-5; the D is unclear. V lost 2 bases and J 2 bases, leaving 11 bases between the germline ends. Germline lookup yields CDR1 SGHKS and CDR2 YYEKEE (reference sequence). This CDR3 contains 15 residues. The CDR3: CASSLEGFGNQPQHF. In DNA, the CDR3 is TGTGCCAGCAGCTTAGAGGGTTTTGGCAATCAGCCCCAGCATTTT.

In this sample, this clone turned up once. The gene calls are TRBV25-1 and TRBJ1-2, with a possible D match to TRBD1 (6 bases). This CDR3 has 15 residues. Trimming cost V 6 bases and J 3 bases, with 17 bases left between them. Germline values: CDR1 MGHDK, CDR2 SYGVNS. The CDR3 DNA follows: TGTGCCAGCAGCGCCACCCAGACAGGACACTATGGCTACACCTTC. As protein: CASSATQTGHYGYTF.

The chain couples TRBV11-3 to TRBJ2-3; 9 positions match TRBD2. The CDR3 sequence is 18 residues long. Germline loops: CDR1 SGHNT, CDR2 YENEEA. The V segment lost 1 base and the J segment 6 bases; nucleotides outside the gene matches: 14. The CDR3 nucleotides read TGTGCCAGCAGCTTAGGTTCACCGCTAGCGGGAATACTGGATACGCAGTATTTT. The encoded protein is CASSLGSPLAGILDTQYF.

This clone was observed a single time. The chain links TRBV2 to TRBJ2-5; the match to TRBD2 covers 8 bases. J lost 5 bases, V lost 5 bases, and 13 bases had no gene match. CDR3 length: 16 amino acids. CDR1 and CDR2 from the germline V gene are SNHLY and FYNNEI. The CDR3: CASSTEGSGNPETQYF. In DNA, the CDR3 is TGTGCCAGCAGTACAGAGGGTAGCGGGAATCCTGAGACCCAGTACTTC.

This chain connects TRBV6-5 to TRBJ1-1; D not resolved. Trimming removed 7 bases at V and 5 bases at J, with 14 bases between. The CDR3 is 13 amino acids. Germline CDR1 reads MNHEY; CDR2 reads SVGAGI. The CDR3 DNA follows: TGTGCCAGCAATAGCCATGGGAGAACTGAAGCTTTCTTT. It specifies CASNSHGRTEAFF.